This T cell receptor (beta chain) was identified in a study of beta chain features in type 1 diabetes. All of the isolated RNA was reverse transcribed, so expressed TCRB transcripts were sequenced. Assay used: immunoSEQ multiplex PCR; TCRdb lists only in-frame clones, some missing. The table lists approximately 270,000 clones, around an eighth of them singletons. The purity of all sorted populations exceeded 95%. This clone was picked up a small number of times. Antigen: not known. Study-wide points: TCRB CDR3s were moderately but significantly shorter in Type 1 diabetes patients in all four CD4+ subsets. Naive, central memory and Treg TCRB repertoires seemed to resemble each other more closely in patients than they did in healthy donors. Still unanswered here is whether HLA type influences TCRB rearrangement.

CDR3 length: 13 residues. V lost 4 bases, J lost 7 bases, and 12 bases lay in between. Germline V gene sequence: CDR1 SGHNT, CDR2 YYREEE (reference sequence). Sequencing input: naive CD4+ T cells from blood. This clonotype was sampled from a man aged 25 to 40 with type 1 diabetes. The J gene is TRBJ2-1, the V gene TRBV5-4, with D possibly TRBD2 on 6 matching bases. The CDR3 is CASSTTGTNEQFF. The DNA of the CDR3 is TGTGCCAGCAGCACAACCGGGACTAATGAGCAGTTCTTC.